This T cell receptor beta chain was sequenced for a study of T cells after yellow fever vaccination (dated by TCRdb to between 2018 and 2021). About the investigation overall: The SMART-Seq v4 Ultra Low Input RNA kit was used to prepare libraries from fractions with low cell numbers. To follow T-cell clones before and after both primary and booster YFV17D yellow fever vaccination, bulk TCR alpha and beta repertoires underwent longitudinal sequencing. Two healthy male donors, one aged 18 to 29 and one aged 30 to 40 years, were included in the cohort. Blood samples were taken at several timepoints before and after primary and secondary immunization, and bulk PBMC replicates and cell subsets were isolated.

Sequencing was performed on an Illumina NovaSeq 6000. Synthesis of TCR cDNA relied on 5'RACE template switching, a step that introduced a universal primer site along with unique molecular identifiers. cDNA synthesis was primed from both the TCR alpha and TCR beta constant segments. Two PCR steps were used to amplify libraries, with sample barcodes and sequencing adapters being added in the second step. Libraries were sequenced on Illumina HiSeq 2500 (2x100 bp) or NovaSeq (2x150 bp). As for how the authors treated the data: MIGEC was used to demultiplex reads and collapse the reads into UMI consensus sequences, and MiXCR was used for V(D)J alignment. Vaccine-responding clonotypes were defined with edgeR using replicate PBMC samples, requiring FDR below 0.01 and a log2 fold change above 5 up to day 15. CD4 or CD8 identity was assigned to each bulk clonotype according to whether the clonotype was present at higher abundance in the sequenced CD4 repertoire or the sequenced CD8 repertoire. Clones were called with MiXCR by TCRdb after fastp trimmed the public reads at Q25, and only in-frame beta chains were retained. Entries that share a CDR3 protein sequence are merged under the most common genes and DNA. The V and J calls were determined by TCRdb, not by the authors. The sample contains about 310,000 distinct CDR3 sequences, roughly 3.5% of them found a single time. The top ten constitute around a quarter of the sample.

Interpreted using the paper, the treatment or condition label stands for: live attenuated yellow fever vaccine strain. At each blood-draw timepoint, two biological replicates of bulk PBMCs were collected. PBMCs were isolated from peripheral blood using a standard Ficoll-Paque protocol. RNA was extracted with TriZol from bulk PBMCs, CD4 and CD8 fractions, and dextramer-positive and dextramer-negative fractions. Many counts were recorded for this clonotype. The antigen it recognizes is unknown. No base qualities exist here, and no much larger clone lies one base off it. Findings and caveats that apply to the study as a whole: Only a couple of donors were included in the study, so the extent to which the findings can be generalized is limited. FACS-sorted repertoires could contain abundant contaminating clonotypes from the bulk population, so computational filtering was required. After the booster, most of the clones that had expanded following primary vaccination were detected again (almost 98% of CD4 and roughly 88% of CD8), which suggests that memory was broadly maintained. A small fraction of clonotypes appeared in both the CD4 and CD8 compartments, likely as a result of convergent recombination. Compared with the primary T-cell response, the secondary T-cell response was faster but weaker, reaching its peak on day 5 rather than on day 15.

Relative to germline, V is missing 6 bases and J is missing 8 bases, with 8 bases of the junction outside any gene match. Including cysteine and phenylalanine, the CDR3 has 12 amino acids. Only the CDR3 portion is preserved as DNA: 36 bases, with reading frame beginning at the first base. As encoded in the germline V gene, CDR1 is SQVTM while CDR2 is ANQGSEA. This specimen was PBMCs, taken on the day of the yellow fever booster vaccination. Here the chain combines TRBV29-1 and TRBJ2-3; 7 middle bases align to TRBD1. The clonotype was recovered from a man younger than 35 who received the YFV17D yellow fever vaccine. The DNA reads TGCAGCGTGTTCGCTGAGGGGGCTACGCAGTATTTT. This sequence encodes CSVFAEGATQYF.